Below, one T cell receptor (beta chain) is given with its context. These data originate in a study of monozygotic twins with inflammatory bowel disease. CDR3 length: 17 residues. CDR1 SSHAT and CDR2 FNYEAQ come from the germline V gene (reference sequence). With the 5' RACE reads reprocessed, TCRdb shows one record per CDR3 protein and no DNA. The sample totals approximately 300,000 distinct CDR3 sequences; its top ten clones hold about 5%. Sequenced material: blood. The chain carries TRBV7-7 and TRBJ2-5; TCRdb lists TRBD1, though no DNA is available to test this call. The sequence was obtained from a human donor with ulcerative colitis or Crohn's disease, or a healthy co-twin of an affected twin (not recorded which). This CDR3 is CASSSDRAKDPQETQYF.